These 24 T cell receptor beta chains were sequenced from one sample in a study of beta chain features in type 1 diabetes. General study findings and limits: TCRB CDR3s were moderately but significantly shorter in Type 1 diabetes patients in all four CD4+ subsets.

No cognate antigen is known for these TCRs. What was sequenced were expressed TCRB transcripts, since all of the isolated RNA had been reverse transcribed. TCRdb keeps only in-frame clones here, not all; method: immunoSEQ multiplex PCR. In the table there are 300,000 to 450,000 clones, around 10% of which are singletons. The sample taken for sequencing was central memory CD4+ T cells from blood. All receptors derive from a man in his thirties or forties with type 1 diabetes.

CDR3 sequence: CASTREGDEQYF. DNA of the CDR3: TGTGCCAGCACCAGGGAGGGGGACGAGCAGTACTTC. The V gene is TRBV2, the J gene TRBJ2-7; possibly TRBD2 for D (7 bases). V lost 7 bases and J lost 5, with 12 bases in between. The CDR3 runs 12 residues. From germline, CDR1 is SNHLY and CDR2 FYNNEI. The whole variable domain, filled in from reference TRBV2 and TRBJ2-7, reads EPEVTQTPSHQVTQMGQEVILRCVPISNHLYFYWYRQILGQKVEFLVSFYNNEISEKSEIFDDQFSVERPDGSNFTLKIRSTKLEDSAMYFCASTREGDEQYFGPGTRLTVT.

This clone is a singleton in its sample. This rearrangement joins TRBV28 to TRBJ2-5; D not certain. V lost 5 bases and J 1 base, leaving 8 bases between the germline ends. This CDR3 comprises 13 residues. Germline V lookup: CDR1 MDHEN, CDR2 SYDVKM. The CDR3 DNA reads as TGTGCCAGCAGTCCCCCGGCCCAAGAGACCCAGTACTTC. Its translation: CASSPPAQETQYF.

This clone was seen only a few times. The CDR3 loop reads CATARGFNTEAFF. CDR3 nucleotides: TGTGCCACCGCGAGGGGTTTCAACACTGAAGCTTTCTTT. The rearrangement uses TRBV28 and TRBJ1-1, with TRBD1 as a possible D gene (5 bases). The CDR3 runs 13 residues. Germline CDR1 and CDR2: MDHEN and SYDVKM. V lost 10 bases to trimming and J lost 2 bases, with 14 bases between them.

The V and J genes are TRBV7-8 and TRBJ2-3; unclear D gene. This CDR3 spans 14 amino acids. Germline V lookup: CDR1 SGHVS, CDR2 FQNEAQ. With 1 base removed from V and 7 bases from J, the gap between germline ends came to 12 bases. The CDR3 region is CASSLEGSGYTQYF. In nucleotides, the CDR3 is TGTGCCAGCAGCTTAGAAGGTTCCGGGTATACGCAGTATTTT.

This chain connects TRBV6-5 to TRBJ2-7; D perhaps matches TRBD1 (6 bases). Looked up from germline, CDR1 is MNHEY and CDR2 is SVGAGI. This CDR3 has 14 residues. The V gene lost 2 bases and the J gene lost 0 bases, with 8 bases spanning the gap. CDR3: CASSYQGGSYEQYF. CDR3 bases: TGTGCCAGCAGTTACCAAGGGGGCTCCTACGAGCAGTACTTC.

This clone was observed a handful of times. The rearrangement links TRBV9 to TRBJ2-5, with D possibly being TRBD1 (7 bases). The CDR3 is 14 residues long. The V end lost 6 bases, the J end lost 4 bases, and 16 bases lay between the germline ends. Germline V gene data show CDR1 as SGDLS and CDR2 as YYNGEE. This CDR3 is CASNKQGGLETQYF. In nucleotides, the CDR3 is TGTGCCAGCAACAAGCAGGGGGGCTTAGAGACCCAGTACTTC.

The chain recombines TRBV10-3 with TRBJ2-7; D uncertain. The CDR3 extends over 15 amino acids. The germline CDR1 and CDR2 sequences are ENHRY and SYGVKD. Trimming removed 3 bases from V and 1 base from J, with 13 bases in between. Here the CDR3 reads CAISDAVGRSYEQYF. The CDR3, as DNA: TGTGCCATCAGTGACGCTGTAGGGCGGTCCTACGAGCAGTACTTC.

In this sample, this clone turned up a few times. This sequence joins TRBV18 and TRBJ2-5, with TRBD1 matching 8 bases. The CDR3 consists of 16 residues. Per germline, CDR1 KGHSH and CDR2 LQKENI. With 3 bases clipped from V and 7 bases from J, the junction kept 13 bases outside the gene matches. The CDR3 coding sequence is TGTGCCAGCTCACCGACAGGGGCTCTGAATGCGGCGACCCAGTACTTC. Translation: CASSPTGALNAATQYF. Combining the CDR3 with reference TRBV18 and TRBJ2-5 gives the whole variable domain NAGVMQNPRHLVRRRGQEARLRCSPMKGHSHVYWYRQLPEEGLKFMVYLQKENIIDESGMPKERFSAEFPKEGPSILRIQQVVRGDSAAYFCASSPTGALNAATQYFGPGTRLLVL.

The gene calls are TRBV9 and TRBJ2-3; D is possibly TRBD2 (5 bases). Germline CDR1 reads SGDLS; CDR2 reads YYNGEE. This CDR3 region has 15 residues. Deletions cut 4 bases from V and 1 base from J, with 13 bases between. The CDR3 spells CASSTTSFGTDTQYF. The CDR3 coding sequence is TGTGCCAGCAGCACTACTAGTTTTGGCACAGATACGCAGTATTTT. Complete variable domain (other parts from reference TRBV9 and TRBJ2-3): DSGVTQTPKHLITATGQRVTLRCSPRSGDLSVYWYQQSLDQGLQFLIQYYNGEERAKGNILERFSAQQFPDLHSELNLSSLELGDSALYFCASSTTSFGTDTQYFGPGTRLTVL.

The table lists this clone with many counts. The J gene is TRBJ2-7, the V gene TRBV7-8, with D possibly being TRBD1 (6 bases). Germline CDR1 and CDR2: SGHVS and FQNEAQ. This CDR3 has 14 amino acids. Trimming left V 1 base short and J 3 bases short, with 10 bases between. The CDR3, as DNA: TGTGCCAGCAGCTTAGGGCAGGGGTTCTACGAGCAGTACTTC. Translation: CASSLGQGFYEQYF.

This clone was found a few times. The chain recombines TRBV30 with TRBJ1-1; D remains unclear. CDR1 GTSNPN and CDR2 SVGIG come from the germline V gene (reference sequence). V was cut by 4 bases and J by 1 base, with 10 bases left in between. This CDR3 comprises 13 residues. This CDR3 is CAWTQQPNTEAFF. CDR3 nucleotides: TGTGCCTGGACCCAACAGCCGAACACTGAAGCTTTCTTT.

The rearrangement uses TRBV4-1 and TRBJ1-5, with D possibly being TRBD1 (5 bases). The germline V and J ends were trimmed by 4 bases and 2 bases, with 15 bases remaining between them. The CDR3 is 16 amino acids. From germline, CDR1 is MGHRA and CDR2 YSYEKL. As DNA, the CDR3 is TGCGCCAGCAGCCGGGGGGGGAATGAGCGCAATCAGCCCCAGCATTTT. Translating it yields CASSRGGNERNQPQHF.

This clone was observed a few times. The rearrangement uses TRBV28 and TRBJ1-1, with D unclear. The V gene lost 5 bases and the J gene lost 4 bases, with 20 bases spanning the gap. CDR3 length: 16 residues. Germline assignment: CDR1 MDHEN and CDR2 SYDVKM. The CDR3 DNA is TGTGCCAGCAGTCCGACCCCGGGCCGAGGGCCCACTGAAGCTTTCTTT. Translated: CASSPTPGRGPTEAFF.

With regard to this clone: A far larger clone is just one base off, so this is likely a read error. The chain has TRBV7-8 and TRBJ1-5, with D uncertain. CDR1 SGHVS and CDR2 FQNEAQ come from the germline V gene. The V gene lost 5 bases and the J gene lost 2 bases, with 4 bases spanning the gap. CDR3 length: 12 residues. The DNA for the CDR3 is TGTGCCAGCAGCCGGGGCAATCAGCCCCAGCATTTT. Protein product: CASSRGNQPQHF. Full variable domain (rest looked up from reference TRBV7-8 and TRBJ1-5): GAGVSQSPRYKVAKRGQDVALRCDPISGHVSLFWYQQALGQGPEFLTYFQNEAQLDKSGLPSDRFFAERPEGSVSTLKIQRTQQEDSAVYLCASSRGNQPQHFGDGTRLSIL.

This clone showed up many times. The chain combines TRBV28 with TRBJ1-5; D is ambiguous. The CDR3 spans 17 residues. The V end lost 3 bases, the J end lost 3 bases, and 18 bases lay between the germline ends. From germline, CDR1 is MDHEN and CDR2 SYDVKM. Here the CDR3 DNA reads TGTGCCAGCAGTTTCTCTCCAGGACCTAACCCCAATCAGCCCCAGCATTTT. Its translation: CASSFSPGPNPNQPQHF. Complete variable domain (other parts from reference TRBV28 and TRBJ1-5): DVKVTQSSRYLVKRTGEKVFLECVQDMDHENMFWYRQDPGLGLRLIYFSYDVKMKEKGDIPEGYSVSREKKERFSLILESASTNQTSMYLCASSFSPGPNPNQPQHFGDGTRLSIL.

The rearrangement links TRBV5-1 to TRBJ2-7; D is unresolved. The V end lost 0 bases, the J end lost 6 bases, and 10 bases lay between the germline ends. CDR3 length: 13 residues. Germline V CDR1 and CDR2: SGHRS, YFSETQ. CDR3 amino acids: CASSLAVASEQYF. DNA for the CDR3: TGCGCCAGCAGCTTGGCCGTAGCTTCCGAGCAGTACTTC.

The J gene is TRBJ2-3, the V gene TRBV4-2; 14 bases agree with TRBD2. The CDR3 consists of 19 residues. V shed 5 bases, J shed 1 base, and the junction held 11 bases outside the gene matches. Germline CDR1 and CDR2: LGHNA and YNFKEQ. The CDR3 coding sequence is TGTGCCAGCAGCATATCCGGGACTAGCGGGAGCGGAGGCACAGATACGCAGTATTTT. The encoded protein is CASSISGTSGSGGTDTQYF.

V and J are TRBV9 and TRBJ2-7, with D perhaps TRBD2 (5 bases). The CDR3 covers 15 residues. Germline V gene sequence: CDR1 SGDLS, CDR2 YYNGEE. V lost 0 bases and J lost 1, with 11 bases in between. Here the CDR3 DNA reads TGTGCCAGCAGCGTAGGAGAGCGGTTGTCCTACGAGCAGTACTTC. Translated: CASSVGERLSYEQYF.

This clone was seen ten or more times. This chain connects TRBV4-2 to TRBJ2-2; the match to TRBD2 covers 12 bases. V was clipped by 1 base and J by 4 bases; unmatched bases: 4. The germline CDR1 and CDR2 sequences are LGHNA and YNFKEQ. The CDR3 is 17 amino acids. The CDR3 region has the DNA TGTGCCAGCAGCCAAGGAGGACTAGCGGGACTCACCGGGGAGCTGTTTTTT. It is translated as CASSQGGLAGLTGELFF.

This clone was found a few times. This rearrangement joins TRBV7-2 to TRBJ2-1; tentatively, D is TRBD1 or TRBD2 (5 bases each). The V gene's germline CDR1 is SGHTA and CDR2 FQGNSA. The CDR3 contains 15 residues. Trimming stripped 3 bases from V and 5 bases from J, with 14 bases between. The CDR3 DNA reads as TGTGCCAGCAGCTTCGAGCCGGGACCCAACAATGAGCAGTTCTTC. It specifies CASSFEPGPNNEQFF.

This clone was recorded a few times. Different DNA sequences within this sample yield the same CDR3. The chain links TRBV7-2 to TRBJ1-2; D may be TRBD1 (6 bases). Germline V gene sequence: CDR1 SGHTA, CDR2 FQGNSA. This CDR3 region has 13 residues. Trimming took 5 bases from V and 5 from J, leaving 12 bases between them. This chain's CDR3 is CASSPGQLYGYTF. CDR3 nucleotides: TGTGCCAGCAGCCCCGGACAGCTTTATGGCTACACCTTC.

This clone was recorded a few times. The V and J genes are TRBV28 and TRBJ1-2; D is possibly TRBD1 (5 bases). CDR1 and CDR2 (germline): MDHEN, SYDVKM. Trimming stripped 5 bases from V and 3 bases from J, with 10 bases between. CDR3 length equals 13 residues. The CDR3 sequence: CASSNRLDYGYTF. The CDR3 nucleotides read TGTGCCAGCAGTAACAGGTTGGACTATGGCTACACCTTC.

The chain joins TRBV18 to TRBJ2-5; D possibly uses TRBD1 or TRBD2 (5 bases each). Germline CDR1 is KGHSH and CDR2 is LQKENI. The ends were cut back, 3 bases at V and 1 base at J, with 12 bases in the middle. The CDR3 consists of 15 residues. The CDR3 DNA reads as TGTGCCAGCTCACCTGGGGGATCTACCCAAGAGACCCAGTACTTC. Amino acid sequence: CASSPGGSTQETQYF.

The chain links TRBV6-5 to TRBJ2-2, with D unclear. The V gene's germline CDR1 is MNHEY and CDR2 SVGAGI. Trimming removed 2 bases from V and 7 bases from J, with 8 bases in between. The CDR3 has 13 amino acids. Written as DNA, the CDR3 is TGTGCCAGCAGTTACCCCCTCCTCGGGGAGCTGTTTTTT. Protein: CASSYPLLGELFF.